This T cell receptor (beta chain) derives from a study of OX40 agonist ivuxolimab in advanced cancers. Regarding the complete study: Ivuxolimab was a fully human IgG2 agonistic monoclonal antibody targeting the costimulatory receptor OX40 (CD134). Patients were allowed to have had prior anti-PD-1, anti-PD-L1 or anti-CTLA-4 therapy, and approximately 40% of the dose-escalation patients had previously received checkpoint inhibitors. Intravenous ivuxolimab was administered to patients every 2 weeks at six dose levels: 0.01, 0.1, 0.3, 1.5, 3 and 10 mg/kg. The paper covers the monotherapy dose-escalation part of the phase I ivuxolimab trial, which included N of about 56 patients. A male proportion of 82.7% and a mean age of about 60 years, ranging from roughly 23 to 79, were recorded for the dose-escalation cohort. Of the approximately 50 dose-escalation patients, hepatocellular carcinoma was present in some 19, melanoma in roughly 15, renal cell carcinoma in 9 and head and neck cancer in 9. Peripheral TCRbeta sequencing was intended to test whether TCR sequence diversity was altered and clonal T-cell expansion was caused by ivuxolimab. Partial responses were achieved by three dose-escalation patients, of whom one had hepatocellular carcinoma and two had cutaneous melanoma. Summary of the overall study and its limitations: The antigen specificity of the clonally expanded peripheral T cells was not determined. Low levels of normalized T-cell clonal expansion were also seen in some patients who did not respond. At doses of 0.1 to 3.0 mg/kg, clonal expansion of both CD4+ and CD8+ T cells in blood was seen between baseline and week 6. After ivuxolimab, expanded clones were on average more numerous among CD8+ T cells than among CD4+ T cells. In the 0.1-3.0 mg/kg groups, partial responders had among the lowest normalized peripheral clonal expansion, particularly in CD8+ T cells.

The germline V gene yields SGHRS for CDR1 and YFSETQ for CDR2. For this chain, trimming is 7 bases at the V end and 4 bases at the J end, and the number of junction bases without a gene match is 10. From cysteine to phenylalanine, the CDR3 is 14 amino acids long. CDR3 DNA is the only sequence kept; it has 42 bases, read in frame from the first base. Genomic DNA was extracted from sorted cells for sequencing of the TCRbeta CDR3 region. TCRbeta CDR3 regions were sequenced using the immunoSEQ Assay. The immuneACCESS repertoire file appears here via TCRdb, limited to in-frame rearrangements. These files lack a portion of the clones; in checked studies, under half of the deficit traces to unresolved V genes, and the cause of the others is not known. The sample table lists about 20,000 clones, just over 85% of them with a count of one. Approximately 15% of the sample is in the top ten clones. Patients with autoimmune disease history or receiving systemic immunosuppression were excluded from the trial. In every dose cohort, peripheral blood was drawn for TCR sequencing at baseline, cycle 4 day 1, and cycle 7 day 1. Samples came from an open-label, multicenter, first-in-human phase I dose-escalation trial of ivuxolimab. The trial enrolled adults with locally advanced or metastatic head and neck squamous cell, hepatocellular, melanoma or renal cell carcinoma. Before TCR sequencing, CD4+ T cells and CD8+ T cells from peripheral blood were sorted into separate populations.

Details on this clone: The target of this receptor is not known. Within one base of it there is no much larger clone, and no base qualities were kept.

This TCR came from an adult with an advanced solid tumor such as melanoma, head and neck, liver or kidney cancer. The sequencing here drew on CD4+ or CD8+ T cells sorted from blood, taken in a trial of the OX40 agonist ivuxolimab. The rearranged segments are TRBV5-1 and TRBJ1-1; 7 of the junction bases match TRBD1. The CDR3 has the sequence CASQTTGSGTEAFF. The DNA reads as follows: TGCGCCAGCCAAACGACAGGGTCGGGCACTGAAGCTTTCTTT.